This T cell receptor beta chain originates from a study of blood T cell repertoires in COVID-19. Study details: Researchers got acute and convalescent COVID-19 samples from the United States, Italy and Spain. The analysed material was cDNA or gDNA that came from T cells, B-cell-depleted T cells, or PBMCs.

Membership in each cohort depended on participant-reported clinical history. Per the authors' pipeline: Amplification of reference gene primers provided the estimated nucleated cell counts. Clones were read by immunoSEQ multiplex PCR, and TCRdb kept only the in-frame ones, dropping some. V, J and clone size derive from that table, while D and trimming were established from the DNA sequence. The sample includes over 350,000 clones, 70% to 90% of them seen just once. The germline gives CDR1 WNHNN, CDR2 SYGVQD (reference sequence). The CDR3 has 16 amino acids. V lost 0 bases, J lost 6 bases, and 9 bases stayed unmatched.

This chain connects TRBV10-1 to TRBJ2-7, with 9 bases lining up with TRBD2. The source material was PBMCs or T cells enriched from blood (not recorded which). The TCR sequence derives from a woman younger than 35 with acute COVID-19. CDR3 DNA: TGCGCCAGCAGTGAGTCGAGGCTAGCGGGAAGGGCCGAGCAGTACTTC. It yields the protein CASSESRLAGRAEQYF.